Listed below are T cell receptor beta chains from one sample, sequenced in a study of T cells in Graves' hyperthyroidism and ophthalmopathy. TCRdb reprocessed the multiplex PCR reads with MiXCR, giving one entry per CDR3 protein. The sample contains 300,000 to 400,000 distinct CDR3 sequences, 11% to 15% of which appear only once. The sequenced sample consisted of blood. All receptors come from a woman aged 60-70 years with Graves' hyperthyroidism. The CDR3 runs from the conserved cysteine through the conserved F or W. Size is stated for part of the rows, as once, few or many counts, or as a class when the clone is expanded.

13,TRBV7-2,few,TRBJ2-7,CASSLTRGHEQYF
15,TRBV10-3,many,TRBJ2-3,CAISESTRAPDTQYF
14,TRBV11-2,many,TRBJ2-3,CASSTRQGTDTQYF
14,TRBV12-5,.,TRBJ2-2,CASGLVGEAGELFF
14,TRBV12-3/TRBV12-4,many,TRBJ1-4,CASQTGEGNEKLFF
15,TRBV10-3,few,TRBJ2-7,CAISVDRDRDYEQYF
14,TRBV18,.,TRBJ1-4,CASSPGAANEKLSF
15,TRBV18,many,TRBJ2-1,CASSSGTSGRAEQFF
15,TRBV6-1,few,TRBJ2-7,CASRIDRAPSYEQYF
13,TRBV20-1,.,TRBJ2-1,CSAEISGRSEQFF
14,TRBV12-3/TRBV12-4,.,TRBJ1-5,CASSLTGPHRPQHF
11,TRBV3-1,many,TRBJ2-1,CASSQVGSQFF
14,TRBV13,many,TRBJ2-5,CASSSLGAQETQYF
15,TRBV4-1,.,TRBJ1-2,CASSQSPGQPDGYTF
13,TRBV20-1,.,TRBJ2-5,CSARERIQETQYF
13,TRBV12-3/TRBV12-4,many,TRBJ2-5,CASSWGSQETQYF
11,TRBV5-1,.,TRBJ2-7,CASSPSIEQYF
15,TRBV29-1,many,TRBJ2-1,CSALLLAGGSGEQFF
12,TRBV20-1,many,TRBJ2-5,CSAIGLEETQYF
10,TRBV28,few,TRBJ2-6,CASGANVLTF
15,TRBV28,many,TRBJ1-2,CASLGLGGAYYGYTF
16,TRBV11-2,many,TRBJ2-7,CASSLDWSAGGGEQYF
14,TRBV7-9,.,TRBJ2-1,CASSQPSGRGEQFF
16,TRBV7-9,once,TRBJ1-4,CASSWTGRGGNEKLFF
12,TRBV7-9,many,TRBJ1-2,CASSSWTAGYTF
16,TRBV20-1,many,TRBJ2-7,CSARDTGTSGSREQYF